This T cell receptor (beta chain) was sequenced during a study of T-cell memory formation after mild COVID-19. Findings and limits, study-wide: Later expanders leaned toward CD4+, whereas clones contracting from day 15 to 85 were balanced CD4/CD8. Contracting CD8+ clones were enriched in EMRA, CD4+ mainly in CM and EM. Memory from before infection featured some responding clones, which suggests cross-reactive memory joined.

Trimming pared 0 bases from V and 3 bases from J, leaving 3 bases between. The CDR3 sequence is 12 residues long. Germline V gene data show CDR1 as LGHNT and CDR2 as FRNRAP. It was 5'RACE with constant-segment primers that produced the TCR alpha and TCR beta cDNA libraries, which carried sample barcodes and UMIs. TCRdb independently ran MiXCR on the 5' RACE reads; one entry per CDR3 protein. Here the sample spans a few hundred thousand distinct CDR3 sequences, 20% to 25% being singletons. Comment on this clonotype: Its antigen is unknown.

The V and J genes are TRBV12-5 and TRBJ2-7; the D is unclear. This clonotype was obtained from an adult woman who had mild COVID-19 (a few samples of this study predate the infection). Cell type and time point are not known. The sequenced material came from PBMCs or a T cell subset sorted from them (not recorded which). CDR3 region: CASGLVVYEQYF. CDR3 coding DNA: TGTGCTAGTGGTTTGGTAGTCTACGAGCAGTACTTC.